Included here is one T cell receptor (beta chain) sequence, with context. Sequencing used immunoSEQ multiplex PCR; TCRdb keeps in-frame clones, though not all of them. The sample includes roughly 130,000 clones, 70% to 90% of them seen just once. This CDR3 is 15 amino acids long. The germline CDR1 and CDR2 sequences are MNHEY and SVGAGI. V lost 5 bases, J lost 3 bases, and 16 bases lay in between. The entry originates in a study of blood T cell repertoires in COVID-19. Recovered participants had two consecutive negative NP/OP PCR tests, healthcare professional clearance, or symptom resolution. The chain links TRBV6-5 to TRBJ1-1, with a tentative D call TRBD1 (6 bases). Sequencing was carried out using PBMCs or T cells enriched from blood (not recorded which). The origin of this receptor is a woman in her forties or fifties who had recovered from COVID-19. The CDR3 protein is CASSPSQGPYTEAFF. In DNA, the CDR3 is TGTGCCAGCAGTCCCAGCCAGGGGCCCTACACTGAAGCTTTCTTT.